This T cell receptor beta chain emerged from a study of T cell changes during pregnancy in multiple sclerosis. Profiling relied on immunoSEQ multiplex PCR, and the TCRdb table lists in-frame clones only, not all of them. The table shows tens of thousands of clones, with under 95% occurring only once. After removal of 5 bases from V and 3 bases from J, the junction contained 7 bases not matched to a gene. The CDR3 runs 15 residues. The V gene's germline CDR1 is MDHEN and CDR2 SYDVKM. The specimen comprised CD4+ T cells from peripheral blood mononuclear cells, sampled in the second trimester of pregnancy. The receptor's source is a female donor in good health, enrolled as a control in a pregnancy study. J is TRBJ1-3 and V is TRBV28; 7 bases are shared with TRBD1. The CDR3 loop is CASSRRQGNGNTIYF. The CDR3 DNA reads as TGTGCCAGCAGTCGACGACAGGGTAATGGAAACACCATATATTTT.